These T cell receptor beta chains were read from a single sample in a study of response to subunit inactivated influenza vaccine. TCRdb itself ran the RT-PCR reads through MiXCR, one entry per CDR3 protein. The sample includes about 780,000 distinct CDR3 sequences, roughly 20% of them seen just once. The source was PBMCs from blood, collected 4 to 6 days after vaccination. Receptors originate from a man in his forties or fifties who received an inactivated influenza vaccine. CDR3s include the opening cysteine and the closing phenylalanine or tryptophan. A D gene is named only where the DNA matches it firmly. Some rows mark clone size as missing; the rest say once, few, many or name a class of expanded clone.

>NA|TRBJ2-3|NA|TRBV11-2
CASSLPGTLTDTQYF
TGTGCCAGCAGCTTACCAGGGACACTGACAGATACGCAGTATTTT
>NA|TRBJ2-2|few|TRBV12-3/TRBV12-4
CASSLATGMGELFF
TGTGCCAGCAGTTTAGCGACGGGTATGGGGGAGCTGTTTTTT
>NA|TRBJ2-2|few|TRBV7-2
CASSLRTENTGELFF
TGTGCCAGCAGCCTCAGGACAGAGAACACCGGGGAGCTGTTTTTT
>NA|TRBJ2-1|few|TRBV7-9
CASSFTPPEQFF
TGTGCCAGCAGCTTTACCCCCCCTGAGCAGTTCTTC
>TRBD2|TRBJ2-1|NA|TRBV5-1
CASSLAASGGIYEQFF
TGCGCCAGCAGCTTGGCCGCATCGGGAGGGATATATGAGCAGTTCTTC
>TRBD1|TRBJ2-7|NA|TRBV7-9
CASSLKGQKSSYEQYF
TGTGCCAGCAGCCTAAAGGGACAGAAGAGCTCCTACGAGCAGTACTTC
>NA|TRBJ1-5|few|TRBV4-3
CASSQDPRSHQPQHF
TGCGCCAGCAGCCAAGATCCGAGATCCCATCAGCCCCAGCATTTT
>NA|TRBJ1-2|NA|TRBV6-1
CASSEVGNGYTF
TGTGCCAGCAGTGAAGTAGGGAACGGCTACACCTTC
>NA|TRBJ2-7|NA|TRBV7-2
CASSLALREYYEQYF
TGTGCCAGCAGCTTAGCGCTGAGAGAGTACTACGAGCAGTACTTC
>NA|TRBJ2-6|NA|TRBV9
CASSVELGRPSGANVLTF
TGTGCCAGCAGCGTAGAGTTGGGGAGACCCTCTGGGGCCAACGTCCTGACTTTC
>NA|TRBJ2-5|many|TRBV29-1
CSGGGRQETQYF
TGCAGCGGGGGGGGGCGCCAAGAGACCCAGTACTTC
>TRBD1|TRBJ1-6|NA|TRBV6-5
CASSYEGRGTSPLHF
TGTGCCAGCAGTTACGAGGGCAGGGGGACTTCACCCCTCCACTTT
>NA|TRBJ1-1|few|TRBV3-1
CASSPHRVHTEAFF
TGTGCCAGCAGCCCCCACAGGGTGCACACTGAAGCTTTCTTT
>TRBD2|TRBJ2-3|many|TRBV29-1
CSADSGVSTDTQYF
TGCAGCGCCGATAGCGGGGTTAGCACAGATACGCAGTATTTT
>NA|TRBJ2-3|few|TRBV5-5
CASSIYGSTDTQYF
TGTGCCAGCAGCATCTACGGGAGCACAGATACGCAGTATTTT
>NA|TRBJ2-7|NA|TRBV12-3/TRBV12-4
CASSPSGPDHEQYF
TGTGCCAGCAGCCCCTCGGGACCCGATCACGAGCAGTACTTC
>NA|TRBJ2-7|NA|TRBV12-3/TRBV12-4
CASSLRFYEQYF
TGTGCCAGCAGTTTAAGGTTCTACGAGCAGTACTTC
>NA|TRBJ2-3|NA|TRBV10-3
CATNRDTRTDTQYF
TGTGCCACCAACCGGGACACCCGCACAGATACGCAGTATTTT
>TRBD2|TRBJ2-1|few|TRBV20-1
CSARVRLAVDYNEQFF
TGCAGTGCTAGAGTTCGGCTAGCGGTGGATTACAATGAGCAGTTCTTC
>NA|TRBJ2-1|once|TRBV27
CASSFVFSYNEQFF
TGTGCCAGCAGTTTTGTTTTCTCCTACAATGAGCAGTTCTTC
>NA|TRBJ2-2|few|TRBV11-2
CATRSGRNTGELFF
TGTGCCACACGATCTGGGAGGAACACCGGGGAGCTGTTTTTT
>TRBD1|TRBJ2-7|once|TRBV6-2/TRBV6-3
CASSYPGTGQGEQYF
TGTGCCAGCAGTTACCCCGGGACAGGGCAGGGCGAGCAGTACTTC
>NA|TRBJ2-3|NA|TRBV29-1
CSVDRNPLSTDTQYF
TGCAGCGTTGATAGAAACCCCCTTTCCACAGATACGCAGTATTTT
>NA|TRBJ1-1|few|TRBV7-2
CASSFDSYTEAFF
TGTGCCAGCAGCTTCGACAGTTATACTGAAGCTTTCTTT
>TRBD1|TRBJ1-1|NA|TRBV30
CAWTGQSHTEAFF
TGTGCCTGGACGGGACAGTCCCACACTGAAGCTTTCTTT
>TRBD2|TRBJ2-2|few|TRBV7-8
CASSTGTRGVGELFF
TGTGCCAGCAGCACCGGGACTAGGGGGGTCGGGGAGCTGTTTTTT
>NA|TRBJ2-7|few|TRBV4-3
CASSQGRSGALYEQYF
TGCGCCAGCAGCCAAGGCCGGTCAGGGGCCCTCTACGAGCAGTACTTC
>NA|TRBJ2-1|NA|TRBV28
CASSPSDSYNEQFF
TGTGCCAGCAGTCCCTCGGACAGTTACAATGAGCAGTTCTTC
>NA|TRBJ2-7|NA|TRBV20-1
CSAKTVNGYEQYF
TGCAGTGCTAAAACAGTAAACGGGTACGAGCAGTACTTC
>TRBD1|TRBJ2-2|few|TRBV5-6
CASRQDRGRTGELFF
TGTGCCAGCAGACAGGACAGGGGACGGACCGGGGAGCTGTTTTTT
>NA|TRBJ2-3|few|TRBV29-1
CSVEERGQGPDTQYF
TGCAGCGTTGAAGAACGGGGTCAGGGCCCAGATACGCAGTATTTT
>NA|TRBJ2-3|few|TRBV12-3/TRBV12-4
CASSFYGTRDSTDTQYF
TGTGCCAGCAGTTTCTATGGTACGCGGGATAGCACAGATACGCAGTATTTT
>TRBD2|TRBJ2-3|NA|TRBV15
CATSRSGLAGTDTQYF
TGTGCCACCAGCAGGTCGGGGCTAGCGGGGACCGATACGCAGTATTTT
>TRBD2|TRBJ2-3|NA|TRBV5-1
CASSMGLAGGLTDTQYF
TGCGCCAGCAGCATGGGACTAGCGGGAGGGTTGACAGATACGCAGTATTTT
>NA|TRBJ1-5|NA|TRBV6-5
CASSYSRDNQPQHF
TGTGCCAGCAGTTACTCCAGGGACAATCAGCCCCAGCATTTT
>NA|TRBJ2-3|NA|TRBV28
CASSTWLRDTDTQYF
TGTGCCAGCAGTACCTGGCTCCGGGACACAGATACGCAGTATTTT
>NA|TRBJ1-2|NA|TRBV6-1
CASSRRKFWTVAGGYTF
TGTGCCAGCAGCCGACGCAAATTTTGGACAGTCGCAGGGGGCTACACCTTC
>TRBD1|TRBJ1-1|few|TRBV7-2
CASSDRDRLNTEAFF
TGTGCCAGCAGCGACCGGGACAGATTGAACACTGAAGCTTTCTTT
>NA|TRBJ2-1|NA|TRBV24-1
CATSIGAIEQFF
TGTGCCACCAGTATTGGGGCGATTGAGCAGTTCTTC
>NA|TRBJ2-5|few|TRBV7-6
CASSLSVPRSQETQYF
TGTGCCAGCAGCTTAAGTGTACCACGCAGCCAAGAGACCCAGTACTTC
>NA|TRBJ2-5|few|TRBV7-2
CASSRRWETQYF
TGTGCCAGCAGCCGGAGGTGGGAGACCCAGTACTTC